The 7 T cell receptor beta chains below were found in one sample sequenced in a study of T cells in Graves' hyperthyroidism and ophthalmopathy. TCR beta CDR3 regions were amplified from RNA. A set of HTBI primers served as the primers for a first-round RT-PCR of the TCR CDR3. TCRdb re-analysed the multiplex PCR reads in MiXCR, keeping a single row per CDR3 protein. The data hold about 350,000 distinct CDR3 sequences, with 13% to 15% observed a single time. The sequenced sample was blood. These receptors originate from a woman in her fifties or sixties with Graves' ophthalmopathy.

In regard to this clonotype: This may arise from a read error, as a much more abundant clone is one base away. The chain combines TRBV28 with TRBJ1-5; TRBD1 aligns across 7 bases. The CDR3 spans 15 residues. Germline assignment: CDR1 MDHEN and CDR2 SYDVKM. The CDR3 sequence: CVSSLGQVSNQPQHF. DNA for the CDR3: TGTGTCAGCAGTTTAGGACAGGTTAGCAATCAGCCCCAGCATTTT.

This clonotype was recorded at least ten times. The rearrangement links TRBV28 to TRBJ2-1, with D possibly TRBD2 on 6 matching bases. The V gene lost 3 bases and the J gene lost 10 bases, with 16 bases spanning the gap. CDR3 length equals 14 residues. Germline-derived CDR1 and CDR2 are MDHEN and SYDVKM. The CDR3 sequence is CASSFAGQPREQFF. In nucleotides, the CDR3 is TGTGCCAGCAGTTTTGCGGGGCAACCCAGGGAGCAGTTCTTC.

V gene TRBV5-5 combines with J gene TRBJ2-7, with 10 bases identical to TRBD1. The J segment lost 3 bases and the V segment lost 1 base, leaving 7 bases of the junction unmatched. The CDR3 consists of 16 residues. Germline V gene lookup returns CDR1 SGHKS and CDR2 YYEKEE (reference sequence). CDR3 loop: CASSLFGTGDYYEQYF. In nucleotides, the CDR3 is TGTGCCAGCAGCTTGTTTGGGACAGGGGATTACTACGAGCAGTACTTC.

This clonotype appeared many times. The chain has TRBV28 and TRBJ2-1; tentatively, D is TRBD2 (5 bases). The CDR3 sequence is 16 residues long. V lost 4 bases to trimming and J lost 1 base, with 14 bases between them. Germline V gives CDR1 MDHEN, CDR2 SYDVKM. The CDR3 reads CASSSPEELSYNEQFF. The CDR3 DNA follows: TGTGCCAGCAGTTCCCCGGAGGAGCTTTCCTACAATGAGCAGTTCTTC.

This chain connects TRBV6-1 to TRBJ2-7; a weak D match, TRBD1 (6 bases). The V end lost 3 bases, the J end lost 0 bases, and 9 bases lay between the germline ends. This CDR3 comprises 14 residues. CDR1 is MNHNS, CDR2 SASEGT, per germline. The CDR3 region has the DNA TGTGCCAGCAGTGATGGGACACTCTCCTACGAGCAGTACTTC. Translating it yields CASSDGTLSYEQYF.

This clonotype has a handful of counts. The CDR3 sequence: CASSMTSGTYEQYF. For the CDR3, the DNA is TGTGCCAGCAGCATGACTAGCGGTACCTACGAGCAGTACTTC. The gene calls are TRBV9 and TRBJ2-7; 9 bases are a match to TRBD2. With V trimmed by 4 bases and J by 2 bases, 4 bases remained unmatched. This CDR3 contains 14 residues. Germline-derived CDR1 and CDR2 are SGDLS and YYNGEE. The whole variable domain, filled in from reference TRBV9 and TRBJ2-7, reads DSGVTQTPKHLITATGQRVTLRCSPRSGDLSVYWYQQSLDQGLQFLIQYYNGEERAKGNILERFSAQQFPDLHSELNLSSLELGDSALYFCASSMTSGTYEQYFGPGTRLTVT.

This clonotype has ten or more counts. The chain joins TRBV6-1 to TRBJ2-7, with D hard to call. Germline V gives CDR1 MNHNS, CDR2 SASEGT. The germline V and J ends were trimmed by 7 bases and 6 bases, with 19 bases remaining between them. This CDR3 is built from 14 residues. The CDR3 loop reads CASTKGQGTPEQYF. The CDR3 bases are TGTGCCAGCACAAAAGGGCAAGGTACCCCCGAGCAGTACTTC.